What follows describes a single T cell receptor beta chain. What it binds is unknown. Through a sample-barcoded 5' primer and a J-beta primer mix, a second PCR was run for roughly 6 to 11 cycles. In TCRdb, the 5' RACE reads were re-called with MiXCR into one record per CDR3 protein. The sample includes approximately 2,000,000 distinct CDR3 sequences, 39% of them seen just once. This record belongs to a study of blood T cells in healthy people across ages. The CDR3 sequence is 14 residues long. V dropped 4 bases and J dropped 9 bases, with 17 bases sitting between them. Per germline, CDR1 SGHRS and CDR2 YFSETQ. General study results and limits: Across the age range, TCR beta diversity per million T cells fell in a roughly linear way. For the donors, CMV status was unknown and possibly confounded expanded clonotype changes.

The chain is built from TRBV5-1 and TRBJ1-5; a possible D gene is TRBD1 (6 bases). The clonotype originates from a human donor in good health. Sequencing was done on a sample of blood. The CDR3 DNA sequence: TGCGCCAGCAGCCTAGAGGGGGGGTTAACGCCCCAGCATTTT. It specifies CASSLEGGLTPQHF.